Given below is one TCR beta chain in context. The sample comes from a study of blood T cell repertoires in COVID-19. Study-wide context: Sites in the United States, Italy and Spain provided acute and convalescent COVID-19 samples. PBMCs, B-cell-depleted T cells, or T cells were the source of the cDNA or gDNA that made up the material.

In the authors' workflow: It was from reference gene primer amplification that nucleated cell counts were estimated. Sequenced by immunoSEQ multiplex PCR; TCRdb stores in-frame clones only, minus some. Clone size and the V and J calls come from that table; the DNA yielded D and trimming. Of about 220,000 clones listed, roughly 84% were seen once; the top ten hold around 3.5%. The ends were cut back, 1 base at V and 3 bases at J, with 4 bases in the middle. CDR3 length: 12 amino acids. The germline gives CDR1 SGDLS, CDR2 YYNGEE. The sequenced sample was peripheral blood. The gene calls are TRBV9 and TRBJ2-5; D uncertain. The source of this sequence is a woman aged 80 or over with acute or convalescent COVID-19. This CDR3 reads CASSVTEETQYF. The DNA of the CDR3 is TGTGCCAGCAGCGTAACAGAAGAGACCCAGTACTTC.